A single sample gave rise to the 20 T cell receptor beta chains below, sequenced in a study of cytomegalovirus exposure and HLA in healthy donors. PCR primers comprised 60 Vbeta and 13 Jbeta primers. Profiling relied on immunoSEQ multiplex PCR, and the TCRdb table lists in-frame clones only, not all of them. Seen here are over 200,000 clones, roughly 82% observed once, and the top ten hold around 5.4%. The sequencing sample was made of PBMCs. Receptors were obtained from a woman between 40 and 50 years old in good health and CMV-seropositive.

The chain recombines TRBV5-6 with TRBJ2-1; no clear D. Between the trimmed V and J ends, which lost 4 bases and 6 bases, there was a span of 17 bases. The CDR3 is 15 residues long. Per the germline V gene, CDR1 is SGHDT and CDR2 is YYEEEE. The CDR3 is CASSDMTTVPNEQFF. CDR3 DNA: TGTGCCAGCAGCGACATGACCACCGTCCCCAATGAGCAGTTCTTC.

The V and J genes are TRBV19 and TRBJ1-2; 9 bases are a match to TRBD1. Unmatched junction bases numbered 8, after V lost 3 bases and J lost 3 bases. Germline V gene sequence: CDR1 LNHDA, CDR2 SQIVND (reference sequence). This CDR3 spans 16 amino acids. In DNA, the CDR3 is TGTGCCAGTAGTATCGGGGGACAGGGACAAGACTATGGCTACACCTTC. Its translation is CASSIGGQGQDYGYTF.

J is TRBJ1-1 and V is TRBV7-9; D remains unclear. Germline lookup yields CDR1 SEHNR and CDR2 FQNEAQ (reference sequence). Trimming shortened V by 8 bases and J by 1 base, and 14 bases separated the two germline ends. This CDR3 region has 14 residues. The CDR3 DNA follows: TGTGCCAGCGGGCCTCGGAGGGAGAACACTGAAGCTTTCTTT. Translating gives CASGPRRENTEAFF.

This rearrangement joins TRBV28 to TRBJ2-3; TRBD2 might be the D (6 bases). This CDR3 has 17 amino acids. V lost 4 bases and J 0 bases, leaving 17 bases between the germline ends. CDR1 is MDHEN, CDR2 SYDVKM, per germline. CDR3 in DNA: TGTGCCAGCAGTTCCTTCGGTGTTAGCGGAAGCACAGATACGCAGTATTTT. This encodes CASSSFGVSGSTDTQYF.

The rearrangement joins TRBV5-1 to TRBJ1-2; no reliable D call. The ends were cut back, 5 bases at V and 3 bases at J, with 8 bases in the middle. The germline CDR1 and CDR2 sequences are SGHRS and YFSETQ. CDR3 size: 12 residues. The CDR3, as DNA: TGCGCCAGCAGTATAGCAGACTATGGCTACACCTTC. Translated: CASSIADYGYTF.

This CDR3 reads CASSLAARAEYQPQHF. CDR3 bases: TGTGCCAGCAGCTTGGCCGCCAGGGCGGAATATCAGCCCCAGCATTTT. The chain carries TRBV5-6 and TRBJ1-5; TRBD1 is a possible D gene (5 bases). Per the germline V gene, CDR1 is SGHDT and CDR2 is YYEEEE. Trimming took 0 bases from V and 5 from J, leaving 15 bases between them. CDR3 size: 16 residues.

This chain joins TRBV11-2 and TRBJ1-3, with TRBD1 identical over 9 bases. V lost 2 bases, J lost 1 base, and 6 bases stayed unmatched. The CDR3 has 17 residues. CDR1 SGHAT and CDR2 FQNNGV come from the germline V gene. Here the CDR3 reads CASSLQQGAGSGNTIYF. CDR3 DNA sequence: TGTGCCAGCAGCTTACAACAGGGGGCAGGATCTGGAAACACCATATATTTT. Using reference TRBV11-2 and TRBJ1-3 for the parts outside the CDR3, the full variable domain is EAGVAQSPRYKIIEKRQSVAFWCNPISGHATLYWYQQILGQGPKLLIQFQNNGVVDDSQLPKDRFSAERLKGVDSTLKIQPAKLEDSAVYLCASSLQQGAGSGNTIYFGEGSWLTVV.

The chain couples TRBV5-1 to TRBJ1-1; D unresolved. Trimming shortened V by 2 bases and J by 0 bases, and 14 bases separated the two germline ends. The CDR3 runs to 16 residues. Germline V CDR1 and CDR2: SGHRS, YFSETQ. The CDR3, as DNA: TGCGCCAGCAGCTTCGGTTATCAGGTGGTGAACACTGAAGCTTTCTTT. As protein: CASSFGYQVVNTEAFF.

The chain links TRBV5-1 to TRBJ1-2; 10 bases agree with TRBD1. Looked up from germline, CDR1 is SGHRS and CDR2 is YFSETQ. There are 15 residues in the CDR3. The ends lost 4 bases at V and 2 bases at J; junction bases unmatched: 5. This CDR3 reads CASSTQGQGNYGYTF. CDR3 bases: TGCGCCAGCAGCACACAGGGACAGGGGAACTATGGCTACACCTTC.

The chain combines TRBV2 with TRBJ1-1; D gene unclear. Germline lookup yields CDR1 SNHLY and CDR2 FYNNEI. V was cut by 4 bases and J by 0 bases, with 6 bases left in between. This CDR3 region has 13 residues. The CDR3 is CASSVWLNTEAFF. DNA for the CDR3: TGTGCCAGCAGTGTCTGGCTGAACACTGAAGCTTTCTTT.

The V and J genes are TRBV29-1 and TRBJ1-2; 7 bases agree with TRBD1. The CDR3 runs to 14 residues. Unmatched junction bases numbered 5, after V lost 3 bases and J lost 1 base. Germline V CDR1 and CDR2: SQVTM, ANQGSEA. This CDR3 reads CSVDHSGGNYGYTF. The CDR3 DNA is TGCAGCGTTGACCATTCAGGGGGTAACTATGGCTACACCTTC. Full variable domain (remainder filled in from reference TRBV29-1 and TRBJ1-2): SAVISQKPSRDICQRGTSLTIQCQVDSQVTMMFWYRQQPGQSLTLIATANQGSEATYESGFVIDKFPISRPNLTFSTLTVSNMSPEDSSIYLCSVDHSGGNYGYTFGSGTRLTVV.

The chain recombines TRBV9 with TRBJ2-3; tentative D call: TRBD2 (6 bases). CDR1 is SGDLS, CDR2 YYNGEE, per germline. The CDR3 extends over 15 amino acids. V was cut by 4 bases and J by 1 base, with 13 bases left in between. The CDR3 region is CASSPWGDRTDTQYF. The CDR3 DNA reads TGTGCCAGCAGCCCCTGGGGGGATCGCACAGATACGCAGTATTTT.

CDR3 in amino acids: CAWNVQVNTEAFF. The CDR3 nucleotides are TGTGCCTGGAATGTCCAGGTGAACACTGAAGCTTTCTTT. The chain recombines TRBV30 with TRBJ1-1; D ambiguous. CDR1 is GTSNPN and CDR2 is SVGIG in the germline V gene (reference sequence). The CDR3 covers 13 residues. Trimming took off 4 bases at V and 0 bases at J, with 9 bases between the two ends.

This clone has only a few counts. V gene TRBV18 combines with J gene TRBJ1-2; D gene uncertain. Trimming cost V 4 bases and J 6 bases, with 18 bases left between them. The CDR3 runs 15 residues. The germline V gene has CDR1 KGHSH and CDR2 LQKENI. The CDR3: CASSLVRDRSDGYTF. The CDR3 DNA sequence: TGTGCCAGCTCACTTGTTCGGGATCGGTCGGATGGCTACACCTTC. Filled out from reference TRBV18 and TRBJ1-2, the complete variable domain reads NAGVMQNPRHLVRRRGQEARLRCSPMKGHSHVYWYRQLPEEGLKFMVYLQKENIIDESGMPKERFSAEFPKEGPSILRIQQVVRGDSAAYFCASSLVRDRSDGYTFGSGTRLTVV.

This clone was observed a handful of times. The gene calls are TRBV30 and TRBJ1-1, with no clear D. With 3 bases removed from V and 11 bases from J, the gap between germline ends came to 13 bases. The germline V gene has CDR1 GTSNPN and CDR2 SVGIG (reference sequence). The CDR3 spans 11 residues. In nucleotides, the CDR3 is TGTGCCTGGAGCGGGTACCGGGAGGCTTTCTTT. It encodes CAWSGYREAFF.

The gene calls are TRBV7-9 and TRBJ2-5, with 8 nucleotides matching TRBD1. With 5 bases clipped from V and 5 bases from J, the junction kept 10 bases outside the gene matches. CDR1 is SEHNR, CDR2 FQNEAQ, per germline (reference sequence). The CDR3 has 15 amino acids. The CDR3 nucleotides read TGTGCCAGCAGCCGAGACAGGGGAGTGCGGGAGACCCAGTACTTC. Its translation: CASSRDRGVRETQYF.

About this clone: A read error may account for a junction end that differs from germline. The V and J genes are TRBV7-2 and TRBJ2-2, with a tentative D call TRBD2 (6 bases). The germline V gene encodes CDR1 SGHTA and CDR2 FQGNSA. The length of the CDR3 is 17 residues. CDR3 DNA sequence: TGTGCCGGCAGCAGCTCCGGGGGAAGAACGAACACCGGGGAGCTGTTTTTT. Translating gives CAGSSSGGRTNTGELFF.

J is TRBJ2-7 and V is TRBV29-1; possible D gene TRBD2, 5 bases. Trimming removed 3 bases from V and 2 bases from J, with 11 bases in between. Germline-derived CDR1 and CDR2 are SQVTM and ANQGSEA. The CDR3 runs 13 residues. This CDR3 is CSVDPGSPYEQYF. Written as DNA, the CDR3 is TGCAGCGTTGACCCGGGATCTCCCTACGAGCAGTACTTC.

This clone was seen only a few times. The chain recombines TRBV18 with TRBJ1-2, with D unclear. CDR1 is KGHSH and CDR2 is LQKENI in the germline V gene. Trimming shortened V by 2 bases and J by 5 bases, and 9 bases separated the two germline ends. CDR3 length equals 13 residues. The chain's CDR3 is CASSPISEYGYTF. The CDR3 DNA follows: TGTGCCAGCTCACCAATTTCGGAGTATGGCTACACCTTC.

This chain uses TRBV15 with TRBJ2-3; tentative D call: TRBD2 (6 bases). Germline V lookup: CDR1 LNHNV, CDR2 YYDKDF (reference sequence). The CDR3 is 16 residues long. V was shortened by 0 bases and J by 8 bases, with 18 bases between the two germline ends. The CDR3 here is CATSRDYSLAEGTQYF. For the CDR3, the DNA is TGTGCCACCAGCAGAGATTACTCACTAGCCGAAGGTACGCAGTATTTT.